Listed here are 22 T cell receptor beta chains from one sample, sequenced in a study of CD8 T cells in Susac syndrome. cDNA came from roughly 0.5 to 1 ug RNA primed by random hexamers. MiXCR was run by TCRdb on the immunoSEQ multiplex PCR reads, yielding one entry per CDR3 protein. In the table there are more than 120,000 distinct CDR3 sequences, around 94% of which are singletons. Sequenced sample: CD4+ T cells from PBMCs. Receptors were obtained from a human donor in good health.

The J gene is TRBJ2-2, the V gene TRBV12-3 or TRBV12-4; no clear D. With 2 bases removed from V and 4 bases from J, the gap between germline ends came to 8 bases. CDR3 length: 14 residues. DNA of the CDR3: TGTGCCAGCAGTTTAAGTGTGGGCACCGGGGAGCTGTTTTTT. It yields the protein CASSLSVGTGELFF.

This chain links TRBV5-1 with TRBJ1-1; the D gene is possibly TRBD1 (5 bases). Germline V gene data show CDR1 as SGHRS and CDR2 as YFSETQ. V was trimmed by 2 bases and J by 13 bases, leaving 15 bases between them. The CDR3 has 12 residues. The CDR3 DNA reads as TGCGCCAGCAGCTTAGAGGGCAGGGCTTGTTTCTTT. As protein: CASSLEGRACFF.

The gene calls are TRBV30 and TRBJ2-5, with D possibly being TRBD1 (5 bases). This CDR3 is built from 13 residues. Germline assignment: CDR1 GTSNPN and CDR2 SVGIG (reference sequence). V was pared by 5 bases and J by 1 base, with 11 bases between. Here the CDR3 reads CAWAVGPQETQYF. The DNA for the CDR3 is TGTGCCTGGGCCGTGGGGCCCCAAGAGACCCAGTACTTC.

The chain couples TRBV5-1 to TRBJ2-5, with D tentatively TRBD2 (6 bases). The V and J ends lost 5 bases and 3 bases respectively, with 14 bases between them. Germline CDR1 SGHRS, CDR2 YFSETQ. This CDR3 is 14 amino acids long. The CDR3 DNA is TGCGCCAGCAGTGCGAGTGGGGGGAAAGAGACCCAGTACTTC. Its translation: CASSASGGKETQYF.

This sequence joins TRBV3-1 and TRBJ1-3; 8 positions match TRBD1. With V trimmed by 2 bases and J by 7 bases, 10 bases remained unmatched. The CDR3 is 16 amino acids. Germline loops: CDR1 LGHDT, CDR2 YNNKEL (reference sequence). The CDR3 loop reads CASSQFQDRERNTIYF. In nucleotides, the CDR3 is TGTGCCAGCAGCCAATTTCAGGACAGGGAGCGGAACACCATATATTTT. The complete variable domain, with remaining parts taken from reference TRBV3-1 and TRBJ1-3, reads DTAVSQTPKYLVTQMGNDKSIKCEQNLGHDTMYWYKQDSKKFLKIMFSYNNKELIINETVPNRFSPKSPDKAHLNLHINSLELGDSAVYFCASSQFQDRERNTIYFGEGSWLTVV.

V usage is TRBV12-3 or TRBV12-4 and J usage is TRBJ1-5; D is unclear. This CDR3 contains 13 residues. V lost 4 bases and J 2 bases, leaving 6 bases between the germline ends. The CDR3 DNA follows: TGTGCCAGCAGTTCGGAGGGCAATCAGCCCCAGCATTTT. Its protein is CASSSEGNQPQHF.

V is TRBV12-3 or TRBV12-4 and J is TRBJ2-4; 8 bases fit TRBD2. Trimming removed 5 bases from V and 12 bases from J; junction bases left unmatched: 9. CDR3 length equals 13 residues. CDR3 amino acids: CASSAGLGAAQYF. The CDR3 DNA reads as TGTGCCAGCAGTGCGGGACTAGGAGCAGCTCAGTACTTC.

This clonotype was recorded a few times. The chain carries TRBV3-1 and TRBJ2-7, with 9 bases that match TRBD1. This CDR3 is built from 14 residues. Germline CDR1 LGHDT, CDR2 YNNKEL (reference sequence). J lost 7 bases, V lost 2 bases, and 6 bases had no gene match. This chain's CDR3 is CASSQRDRAGEQYF. CDR3 nucleotide sequence: TGTGCCAGCAGCCAAAGGGACAGGGCGGGGGAGCAGTACTTC.

The genes are TRBV5-1 and TRBJ2-7, with 8 bases that match TRBD2. The CDR3 length is 13 residues. Germline V gives CDR1 SGHRS, CDR2 YFSETQ. J gave up 4 bases and V 4 bases, and 4 bases lay outside the gene matches. DNA of the CDR3: TGCGCCAGCAGCGTAGCTAGCGGGTACGAGCAGTACTTC. Amino acid sequence: CASSVASGYEQYF.

The chain uses TRBV19 and TRBJ1-1; 7 nucleotides line up with TRBD1. Losses at the gene ends were 3 bases for V and 10 bases for J; bases not matched to a gene: 2. This CDR3 has 11 amino acids. CDR1 and CDR2 (germline): LNHDA, SQIVND (reference sequence). In DNA form, the CDR3 reads TGTGCCAGTAGTATGGGGACAGCAGCTTTCTTT. It specifies CASSMGTAAFF. Complete variable domain (other parts from reference TRBV19 and TRBJ1-1): DGGITQSPKYLFRKEGQNVTLSCEQNLNHDAMYWYRQDPGQGLRLIYYSQIVNDFQKGDIAEGYSVSREKKESFPLTVTSAQKNPTAFYLCASSMGTAAFFGQGTRLTVV.

This clonotype was observed once. J is TRBJ2-7 and V is TRBV12-3 or TRBV12-4, with 9 bases aligning to TRBD1. This CDR3 has 14 residues. V gave up 6 bases and J gave up 2 bases; unmatched junction bases: 5. CDR3 protein: CASRTGGPAYEQYF. Here the CDR3 DNA reads TGTGCCAGCAGAACAGGGGGCCCAGCCTACGAGCAGTACTTC.

This clonotype appeared a single time. The V gene is TRBV27, the J gene TRBJ2-6; D uncertain. Looked up from germline, CDR1 is MNHEY and CDR2 is SMNVEV (reference sequence). Trimming stripped 6 bases from V and 2 bases from J, with 14 bases between. CDR3 length: 16 amino acids. CDR3 bases: TGTGCCAGCAGCCCCCTGGGGAACACTGGGGCCAACGTCCTGACTTTC. This encodes CASSPLGNTGANVLTF.

The chain employs TRBV18 and TRBJ1-1, with D unclear. Germline V gene data show CDR1 as KGHSH and CDR2 as LQKENI. The CDR3 is made up of 15 amino acids. V lost 2 bases and J 3 bases, leaving 13 bases between the germline ends. CDR3 sequence reads: CASSPSILGDTEAFF. The CDR3 DNA is TGTGCCAGCTCACCAAGTATTCTCGGGGACACTGAAGCTTTCTTT.

This clonotype was observed once. The chain links TRBV10-3 to TRBJ1-2, with D hard to call. Per the germline V gene, CDR1 is ENHRY and CDR2 is SYGVKD. The ends were cut back, 3 bases at V and 5 bases at J, with 13 bases in the middle. This CDR3 is 14 amino acids long. CDR3: CAISDPAETYGYTF. CDR3 in DNA: TGTGCCATCAGTGATCCGGCAGAAACTTATGGCTACACCTTC.

This chain joins TRBV6-6 and TRBJ2-3, with 8 positions matching TRBD2. In germline, CDR1 is MNHNY, CDR2 SVGAGI (reference sequence). With V trimmed by 2 bases and J by 4 bases, 2 bases remained unmatched. The CDR3 length is 14 residues. This chain's CDR3 is CASSYVREADTQYF. In DNA form, the CDR3 reads TGTGCCAGCAGTTACGTGCGGGAGGCAGATACGCAGTATTTT.

This clonotype was picked up one time. The chain couples TRBV2 to TRBJ2-2; TRBD2 matches at 7 bases. There are 16 residues in the CDR3. Germline V CDR1 and CDR2: SNHLY, FYNNEI. V trimming: 1 base; J trimming: 5 bases; junction bases outside the gene matches: 7. The CDR3 loop reads CASSEVGAGTTGELFF. CDR3 DNA: TGTGCCAGCAGTGAAGTGGGAGCGGGAACAACCGGGGAGCTGTTTTTT.

The chain has TRBV27 and TRBJ1-3, with TRBD1 as a possible D gene (5 bases). Germline V CDR1 and CDR2: MNHEY, SMNVEV (reference sequence). The CDR3 extends over 15 amino acids. Trimming stripped 2 bases from V and 4 bases from J, with 12 bases between. As DNA, the CDR3 is TGTGCCAGCAGTTTAGGGTCAGGGCCCGGAAACACCATATATTTT. Amino acid sequence: CASSLGSGPGNTIYF.

V gene TRBV2 combines with J gene TRBJ2-4, with D uncertain. V dropped 9 bases and J dropped 0 bases, with 15 bases sitting between them. The germline gives CDR1 SNHLY, CDR2 FYNNEI. This CDR3 has 15 amino acids. Here the CDR3 DNA reads TGTGCCAGTACCCCGGCGGCCCTAGCCAAAAACATTCAGTACTTC. Residues: CASTPAALAKNIQYF.

This chain joins TRBV20-1 and TRBJ1-1, with D unresolved. The germline gives CDR1 DFQATT, CDR2 SNEGSKA (reference sequence). V shed 0 bases and J shed 8 bases, with 13 bases lying between them. The CDR3 sequence is 13 residues long. CDR3 region: CSAREGGQKEAFF. For the CDR3, the DNA is TGCAGTGCTAGAGAGGGAGGTCAGAAAGAAGCTTTCTTT.

The V gene is TRBV21-1, the J gene TRBJ1-5. TRBV21-1 is noted as a pseudogene. This CDR3 has 13 residues. CDR3 DNA sequence: TGTGCCAACACGGACCTTCTCCGTTGGCCCCAGCATTTT. It codes for CANTDLLRWPQHF.

The V and J genes are TRBV3-1 and TRBJ2-4; 12 bases line up with TRBD2. Trimming removed 4 bases from V and 9 bases from J; junction bases left unmatched: 4. This CDR3 region has 14 residues. CDR1 and CDR2 (germline): LGHDT, YNNKEL (reference sequence). CDR3 amino acids: CASSLTSGRGIQYF. The CDR3 coding sequence is TGTGCCAGCAGCCTGACTAGCGGGAGAGGCATTCAGTACTTC.

The chain uses TRBV20-1 and TRBJ2-7; 7 nucleotides line up with TRBD1. CDR1 is DFQATT, CDR2 SNEGSKA, per germline (reference sequence). This CDR3 has 13 residues. Trimming took 3 bases from V and 2 from J; bases not matched to a gene: 4. The CDR3 protein is CSASRGGTYEQYF. The CDR3 DNA reads TGCAGTGCTAGCCGAGGGGGCACCTACGAGCAGTACTTC.